The 20 T cell receptor beta chains reported below all come from one sample, sequenced in a study of shared clonotypes between healthy human individuals. Sequencing was performed with immunoSEQ multiplex PCR; in TCRdb, only in-frame clones are kept and a portion is missing. The table has 1.4 million to 1.5 million clones, over 95% seen once. Sequenced sample: naive CD4+ T cells sorted from blood. Noted subset: CD45RA+ positively selected. The receptor source for this set is a man aged 30 to 45 in good health.

The genes are TRBV2 and TRBJ1-1; TRBD1 aligns across 7 bases. V shed 3 bases and J 5 bases; nucleotides not matched to a gene: 6. Germline CDR1 is SNHLY and CDR2 is FYNNEI. The CDR3 is 14 amino acids. The CDR3 region has the DNA TGTGCCAGCAGTGAGGCCAGGGGGTTGACTGAAGCTTTCTTT. Translation: CASSEARGLTEAFF.

The genes are TRBV4-1 and TRBJ1-2; TRBD1 might be the D (6 bases). This CDR3 contains 17 residues. Germline CDR1 MGHRA, CDR2 YSYEKL. V gave up 3 bases and J gave up 6 bases, with 23 bases separating them. CDR3 coding DNA: TGCGCCAGCAGCCACCTACCCACCCTGGCAGGGGATCATGGCTACACCTTC. Translating it yields CASSHLPTLAGDHGYTF.

This clone is a singleton in its sample. This rearrangement joins TRBV27 to TRBJ2-1; 9 positions match TRBD2. From germline, CDR1 is MNHEY and CDR2 SMNVEV (reference sequence). Losses at the gene ends were 5 bases for V and 1 base for J; bases not matched to a gene: 6. The CDR3 runs to 16 residues. CDR3 sequence (DNA): TGTGCCAGCAGTCGGATAGCGGGAGTGTCCTACAATGAGCAGTTCTTC. Translating gives CASSRIAGVSYNEQFF.

In its sample, this clone was seen once. V is TRBV5-1 and J is TRBJ1-1; D might be TRBD1 (5 bases). The length of the CDR3 is 18 residues. Looked up from germline, CDR1 is SGHRS and CDR2 is YFSETQ. Trimming cost V 2 bases and J 0 bases, with 20 bases left between them. Here the CDR3 reads CASSFSRFGGAVNTEAFF. The CDR3 DNA sequence: TGCGCCAGCAGCTTTTCGAGGTTTGGTGGGGCAGTGAACACTGAAGCTTTCTTT.

The rearrangement joins TRBV9 to TRBJ2-1, with 10 nucleotides matching TRBD2. The CDR3 extends over 17 amino acids. J was trimmed by 5 bases and V by 4 bases; bases with no gene match: 12. Germline V gives CDR1 SGDLS, CDR2 YYNGEE. CDR3 amino acids: CASSTGLAAKKDNEQFF. In nucleotides, the CDR3 is TGTGCCAGCAGCACTGGACTAGCGGCTAAAAAAGACAATGAGCAGTTCTTC.

This clone appeared a single time. The chain uses TRBV28 and TRBJ1-5, with 9 bases that match TRBD1. With 6 bases clipped from V and 4 bases from J, the junction kept 7 bases outside the gene matches. This CDR3 has 15 amino acids. Germline V CDR1 and CDR2: MDHEN, SYDVKM. CDR3 in amino acids: CASSRGGQGNQPQHF. CDR3 DNA sequence: TGTGCCAGCAGCCGGGGGGGACAGGGAAATCAGCCCCAGCATTTT.

The chain is built from TRBV5-6 and TRBJ1-3, with D hard to call. V was cut by 5 bases and J by 3 bases, with 18 bases left in between. This CDR3 has 16 residues. Germline CDR1 reads SGHDT; CDR2 reads YYEEEE. The CDR3 reads CASSLGPQEIGNTIYF. The CDR3 DNA is TGTGCCAGCAGTTTAGGACCGCAGGAGATTGGAAACACCATATATTTT.

J is TRBJ2-3 and V is TRBV28; 8 bases fit TRBD1. The CDR3 extends over 13 amino acids. V gave up 5 bases and J gave up 6 bases; unmatched junction bases: 4. Per the germline V gene, CDR1 is MDHEN and CDR2 is SYDVKM. The CDR3 reads CASSQGAPDTQYF. The CDR3 DNA sequence: TGTGCCAGCAGTCAGGGGGCGCCGGATACGCAGTATTTT.

V gene TRBV4-3 combines with J gene TRBJ2-5, with 7 bases lining up with TRBD2. Germline V gene data show CDR1 as LGHNA and CDR2 as YSLEER. V was clipped by 4 bases and J by 1 base; unmatched bases: 6. The CDR3 extends over 15 amino acids. CDR3 DNA: TGCGCCAGCAGCCGACGCGGGAGCTCCCAAGAGACCCAGTACTTC. This gives the protein CASSRRGSSQETQYF.

The chain carries TRBV7-3 and TRBJ2-1, with 9 bases lining up with TRBD2. This CDR3 has 16 amino acids. V gave up 2 bases and J gave up 6 bases; unmatched junction bases: 8. CDR1 is SGHTA and CDR2 is FQGTGA in the germline V gene. The CDR3 reads CASSLLGLAGPNEQFF. DNA of the CDR3: TGTGCCAGCAGCTTACTGGGTCTAGCGGGACCCAATGAGCAGTTCTTC.

This clone was seen a few times. The V and J genes are TRBV27 and TRBJ1-2, with 7 bases fitting TRBD1. Per the germline V gene, CDR1 is MNHEY and CDR2 is SMNVEV (reference sequence). Unmatched junction bases numbered 8, after V lost 6 bases and J lost 7 bases. CDR3 length equals 13 residues. CDR3 coding DNA: TGTGCCAGCAGAACTTCAGGGGGTTCTGGCTACACCTTC. Translating gives CASRTSGGSGYTF.

This clone has a single count. V gene TRBV7-8 combines with J gene TRBJ2-3, with D hard to call. Germline-derived CDR1 and CDR2 are SGHVS and FQNEAQ. CDR3 length equals 16 residues. V gave up 5 bases and J gave up 0 bases, with 15 bases separating them. The CDR3 sequence is CASSPTAGPSTDTQYF. CDR3 DNA: TGTGCCAGCAGCCCAACGGCCGGACCTAGCACAGATACGCAGTATTTT.

This chain joins TRBV10-3 and TRBJ2-5, with 10 bases lining up with TRBD2. The germline V gene encodes CDR1 ENHRY and CDR2 SYGVKD. The junction had 7 bases not matched to a gene; V was cut back by 5 bases and J by 1 base. The length of the CDR3 is 16 residues. CDR3 in amino acids: CAISIQGLASQETQYF. CDR3 in DNA: TGTGCCATCAGTATACAGGGACTAGCGTCCCAAGAGACCCAGTACTTC.

With regard to this clone: Other DNA sequences within the sample encode an identical CDR3. The V call is TRBV5-4, the J call TRBJ2-7; no definite D call. CDR3 length equals 12 residues. Germline values: CDR1 SGHNT, CDR2 YYREEE (reference sequence). V was cut by 2 bases and J by 3 bases, with 6 bases left in between. This CDR3 reads CASSLQSYEQYF. In DNA form, the CDR3 reads TGTGCCAGCAGCTTACAAAGCTACGAGCAGTACTTC.

The chain combines TRBV5-5 with TRBJ2-5, with D perhaps matching TRBD1 (6 bases). The V gene lost 4 bases and the J gene lost 4 bases, with 20 bases spanning the gap. This CDR3 has 16 residues. Germline-derived CDR1 and CDR2 are SGHKS and YYEKEE (reference sequence). The CDR3 reads CASSLPDRSPPETQYF. The DNA of the CDR3 is TGTGCCAGCAGCCTCCCGGACAGATCCCCCCCAGAGACCCAGTACTTC.

This clone was seen only once. The chain links TRBV28 to TRBJ1-2; D may be TRBD1 (5 bases). The CDR3 is 13 amino acids. Germline values: CDR1 MDHEN, CDR2 SYDVKM. The germline V and J ends were trimmed by 2 bases and 3 bases, with 7 bases remaining between them. The CDR3 coding sequence is TGTGCCAGCAGTTTAAAGGGGTACTATGGCTACACCTTC. As protein: CASSLKGYYGYTF.

The chain carries TRBV6-1 and TRBJ2-3, with no clear D. The V end was cut by 4 bases, the J end by 7 bases, with 9 bases between. The CDR3 contains 12 residues. Germline assignment: CDR1 MNHNS and CDR2 SASEGT. CDR3 sequence reads: CASSVLVHTQYF. CDR3 in DNA: TGTGCCAGCAGTGTCCTAGTCCATACGCAGTATTTT.

The chain joins TRBV2 to TRBJ2-7; TRBD2 is a possible D gene (6 bases). CDR3 length equals 15 residues. Germline CDR1 is SNHLY and CDR2 is FYNNEI. V lost 5 bases and J lost 6, with 20 bases in between. The CDR3 DNA follows: TGTGCCAGCAGTTTAAAGGTCAGGACTATCCTCGAGCAGTACTTC. This translates into CASSLKVRTILEQYF.

As concerns this clone: Germline and junction disagree at one end, which may indicate a read error. V gene TRBV6-4 combines with J gene TRBJ2-1; D ambiguous. The V gene's germline CDR1 is MRHNA and CDR2 SNTAGT. The CDR3 is 12 residues long. The CDR3 region is CASIWLYTEQFF. Here the CDR3 DNA reads TGTGCCAGCATTTGGCTATACACTGAGCAGTTCTTC.

The chain couples TRBV28 to TRBJ2-6; maybe TRBD1 (5 bases). Trimming took off 6 bases at V and 0 bases at J, with 12 bases between the two ends. The CDR3 extends over 16 amino acids. Germline CDR1 and CDR2: MDHEN and SYDVKM. The CDR3 sequence is CASREQDYSGANVLTF. The CDR3 DNA sequence: TGTGCCAGCAGGGAACAGGATTACTCTGGGGCCAACGTCCTGACTTTC.